This is a list of T cell receptor beta chains from one sample in a study of graft-versus-host responses after intestinal transplantation. No antigens are known for them. Here immunoSEQ multiplex PCR was the method, and the copy in TCRdb shows in-frame clones only, minus some. Among about 86,000 clones listed, about 88% were seen once. This specimen was unstimulated CD4+ T cells sorted from spleen or lymph node cells, taken before transplant. The receptors derive from a human donor who was the organ donor for an intestinal transplant. Each CDR3 is given with its conserved first and last residue. Fields, in order: J gene, D gene, clone size, V gene, CDR3 protein, CDR3 DNA. A D gene is named only where the DNA matches it firmly. Expanded clones get a size class; other rows say once, few or many, or leave the size out.

j_gene: TRBJ1-1
d_gene: -
abundance: -
v_gene: TRBV12-2
CDR3aa: CASRPWTDINEAFF
CDR3nt: TGTGCAAGTCGCCCGTGGACAGATATAAATGAAGCTTTCTTT

j_gene: TRBJ2-7
d_gene: TRBD2
abundance: many
v_gene: TRBV6-1
CDR3aa: CASSELAGGSYEQYF
CDR3nt: TGTGCCAGCAGTGAACTAGCGGGGGGTTCCTACGAGCAGTACTTC

j_gene: TRBJ2-7
d_gene: -
abundance: -
v_gene: TRBV28
CDR3aa: CASSFGTPSLSEQYF
CDR3nt: TGTGCCAGCAGTTTCGGGACTCCCTCTTTAAGCGAGCAGTACTTC

j_gene: TRBJ2-3
d_gene: TRBD1
abundance: -
v_gene: TRBV6-1
CDR3aa: CASSPGTAAGTQYF
CDR3nt: TGTGCCAGCAGCCCCGGGACAGCCGCAGGTACGCAGTATTTT

j_gene: TRBJ2-1
d_gene: TRBD1
abundance: -
v_gene: TRBV5-1
CDR3aa: CASSSHRGANNEQFF
CDR3nt: TGCGCCAGCAGCTCGCACAGGGGGGCTAACAATGAGCAGTTCTTC

j_gene: TRBJ2-3
d_gene: -
abundance: once
v_gene: TRBV4-3
CDR3aa: CASSQVSGEGTDTQYF
CDR3nt: TGCGCCAGCAGCCAAGTATCCGGGGAGGGCACAGATACGCAGTATTTT

j_gene: TRBJ1-3
d_gene: -
abundance: -
v_gene: TRBV5-4
CDR3aa: CASSSTGRGRSGNTIYF
CDR3nt: TGTGCCAGCAGCTCTACCGGTAGGGGGAGATCTGGAAACACCATATATTTT

j_gene: TRBJ2-3
d_gene: TRBD1
abundance: -
v_gene: TRBV6-6
CDR3aa: CASRIATGKDTQYF
CDR3nt: TGTGCCAGCAGAATTGCGACAGGGAAGGATACGCAGTATTTT

j_gene: TRBJ2-7
d_gene: TRBD2
abundance: -
v_gene: TRBV28
CDR3aa: CASTLVAGGGYEQYF
CDR3nt: TGTGCCAGCACCCTTGTAGCGGGCGGTGGGTACGAGCAGTACTTC

j_gene: TRBJ2-2
d_gene: -
abundance: -
v_gene: TRBV5-4
CDR3aa: CASSPAGATGTGELFF
CDR3nt: TGTGCCAGCAGTCCGGCGGGCGCGACGGGAACCGGGGAGCTGTTTTTT

j_gene: TRBJ1-6
d_gene: -
abundance: -
v_gene: TRBV5-1
CDR3aa: CASNWGGSPLHF
CDR3nt: TGCGCCAGCAACTGGGGAGGTTCACCCCTCCACTTT

j_gene: TRBJ2-7
d_gene: TRBD2
abundance: -
v_gene: TRBV6-6
CDR3aa: CASRPSGRAYEQYF
CDR3nt: TGTGCCAGCAGACCTAGCGGGAGGGCCTACGAGCAGTACTTC

j_gene: TRBJ2-4
d_gene: TRBD2
abundance: -
v_gene: TRBV7-3
CDR3aa: CASSLSVTSGARLAKNIQYF
CDR3nt: TGTGCCAGCAGCTTAAGCGTGACTAGCGGGGCCAGACTAGCCAAAAACATTCAGTACTTC

j_gene: TRBJ1-3
d_gene: -
abundance: few
v_gene: TRBV7-6
CDR3aa: CASSLGSAHSRGNTIYF
CDR3nt: TGTGCCAGCAGCTTAGGATCGGCTCATTCTAGGGGAAACACCATATATTTT

j_gene: TRBJ2-1
d_gene: TRBD2
abundance: -
v_gene: TRBV19
CDR3aa: CASSSRGLAGGNSEFF
CDR3nt: TGTGCCAGCTCCTCAAGGGGACTAGCGGGGGGGAATTCCGAGTTCTTC

j_gene: TRBJ2-2
d_gene: TRBD2
abundance: -
v_gene: TRBV28
CDR3aa: CASSLLAGATNTGELFF
CDR3nt: TGTGCCAGCAGTTTATTAGCGGGAGCTACGAACACCGGGGAGCTGTTTTTT

j_gene: TRBJ1-5
d_gene: -
abundance: -
v_gene: TRBV27
CDR3aa: CASSLRGQPQHF
CDR3nt: TGTGCCAGCAGTTTAAGGGGGCAGCCCCAGCATTTT

j_gene: TRBJ2-7
d_gene: -
abundance: -
v_gene: TRBV9
CDR3aa: CASSVAPAALGYEQYF
CDR3nt: TGTGCCAGCAGCGTAGCTCCCGCGGCCCTTGGGTACGAGCAGTACTTC

j_gene: TRBJ1-2
d_gene: -
abundance: -
v_gene: TRBV18
CDR3aa: CASSPPEGGGYTF
CDR3nt: TGTGCCAGCTCACCACCGGAGGGAGGCGGCTACACCTTC

j_gene: TRBJ1-1
d_gene: TRBD1
abundance: -
v_gene: TRBV5-7
CDR3aa: CASTLWRGPTEAFF
CDR3nt: TGTGCCAGCACCCTGTGGAGGGGGCCCACTGAAGCTTTCTTT

j_gene: TRBJ1-1
d_gene: -
abundance: -
v_gene: TRBV20-1
CDR3aa: CSAIRDTEAFF
CDR3nt: TGCAGTGCTATACGAGACACTGAAGCTTTCTTT

j_gene: TRBJ1-5
d_gene: -
abundance: once
v_gene: TRBV6-5
CDR3aa: CASSFRGGPQHF
CDR3nt: TGTGCCAGCAGCTTCCGGGGAGGGCCCCAGCATTTT

j_gene: TRBJ2-3
d_gene: -
abundance: once
v_gene: TRBV10-3
CDR3aa: CAISEPGGQQGRRQYF
CDR3nt: TGTGCCATCAGTGAGCCGGGGGGACAACAGGGTCGGAGGCAGTATTTT

j_gene: TRBJ1-1
d_gene: -
abundance: -
v_gene: TRBV5-5
CDR3aa: CASRGQTNTEAFF
CDR3nt: TGTGCCAGCAGGGGTCAGACTAACACTGAAGCTTTCTTT

j_gene: TRBJ2-2
d_gene: TRBD1
abundance: -
v_gene: TRBV5-1
CDR3aa: CASSSGQGAIGELFF
CDR3nt: TGCGCCAGCAGCTCGGGACAGGGGGCAATCGGGGAGCTGTTTTTT

j_gene: TRBJ1-2
d_gene: -
abundance: -
v_gene: TRBV6-5
CDR3aa: CASSARAFSYGYTF
CDR3nt: TGTGCCAGCAGCGCGAGGGCCTTTTCCTATGGCTACACCTTC